A selection of T cell receptor beta chains follows, all from one sample in a study of shared clonotypes between healthy human individuals. Clones were read by immunoSEQ multiplex PCR, and TCRdb kept only the in-frame ones, dropping some. Here the sample spans 2 million to 2.5 million clones, 90% to 96% being singletons. Sequenced input: naive CD4+ T cells sorted from blood. The receptors were sampled from a young man in good health. CDR3s include the opening cysteine and the closing phenylalanine or tryptophan. D genes are given only for firm matches. Part of the rows lack a size; the others show once, few, many or a class for expanded clones.

clone_size	v_call	j_call	d_call	cdr3_aa	cdr3_nt
.	TRBV7-9	TRBJ2-1	TRBD2	CASSYEGLAGLPYNEQFF	TGTGCCAGCAGCTACGAGGGGCTAGCGGGCCTTCCCTACAATGAGCAGTTCTTC
.	TRBV6-1	TRBJ2-7	.	CASSRGLKYEQYF	TGTGCCAGCAGCCGCGGTCTTAAATACGAGCAGTACTTC
.	TRBV6-5	TRBJ2-1	TRBD2	CASRTSGAYNEQFF	TGTGCCAGCAGGACTAGCGGAGCCTACAATGAGCAGTTCTTC
.	TRBV7-9	TRBJ2-2	.	CASSTGTENTGELFF	TGTGCCAGCAGTACCGGGACGGAGAACACCGGGGAGCTGTTTTTT
once	TRBV5-4	TRBJ2-1	.	CASSMRTKPENEQFF	TGTGCCAGCAGCATGCGGACTAAACCCGAAAATGAGCAGTTCTTC
.	TRBV2	TRBJ1-1	.	CASSRDGGVNTEAFF	TGTGCCAGCAGTCGGGACGGCGGAGTGAACACTGAAGCTTTCTTT
.	TRBV7-9	TRBJ2-1	TRBD2	CASSLAASGKNEQFF	TGTGCCAGCAGCTTAGCGGCTAGCGGGAAAAATGAGCAGTTCTTC
once	TRBV2	TRBJ2-1	.	CASRTGENNEQFF	TGTGCCAGCAGAACGGGAGAAAACAATGAGCAGTTCTTC
.	TRBV5-4	TRBJ2-7	TRBD1	CASSIEGALGEPYF	TGTGCCAGCAGCATAGAGGGGGCGCTGGGGGAGCCCTACTTC
.	TRBV5-1	TRBJ1-2	.	CASSSLNGYTF	TGCGCCAGCAGCTCATTAAATGGCTACACCTTC
.	TRBV6-5	TRBJ2-3	.	CASSPPGTDTQYF	TGTGCCAGCAGCCCGCCCGGCACAGATACGCAGTATTTT
once	TRBV13	TRBJ2-2	TRBD2	CASSPQLAGGTGELFF	TGTGCCAGCAGCCCCCAACTAGCGGGAGGGACCGGGGAGCTGTTTTTT
.	TRBV5-1	TRBJ2-2	.	CASSFSGQSNTGELFF	TGCGCCAGCAGCTTTTCAGGGCAGTCGAACACCGGGGAGCTGTTTTTT
.	TRBV7-8	TRBJ2-3	TRBD2	CASSTAGGLSDTQYF	TGTGCCAGCAGCACAGCGGGGGGGCTATCAGATACGCAGTATTTT
.	TRBV10-3	TRBJ1-1	.	CAISDRVSSTEAFF	TGTGCCATCAGTGATAGGGTGTCGAGCACTGAAGCTTTCTTT
.	TRBV5-1	TRBJ2-5	TRBD2	CASSLTGGDETQYF	TGCGCCAGCAGCTTAACCGGGGGGGACGAGACCCAGTACTTC
.	TRBV5-1	TRBJ2-1	TRBD1	CASSLGGTERNNEQFF	TGCGCCAGCAGCTTGGGGGGGACAGAGAGAAACAATGAGCAGTTCTTC
.	TRBV5-4	TRBJ1-2	TRBD1	CASSSGDRGEYNYGYTF	TGTGCCAGCAGCTCCGGGGACAGGGGCGAATATAACTATGGCTACACCTTC
.	TRBV11-2	TRBJ2-1	.	CASSSAPGMIEQFF	TGTGCCAGCAGCTCCGCCCCAGGTATGATTGAGCAGTTCTTC
.	TRBV5-1	TRBJ2-3	TRBD1	CASSGTGVVSDTQYF	TGCGCCAGCAGCGGGACAGGGGTTGTTTCAGATACGCAGTATTTT
.	TRBV30	TRBJ1-1	.	CAWSGTENTEAFF	TGTGCCTGGAGTGGGACAGAGAACACTGAAGCTTTCTTT
.	TRBV18	TRBJ2-7	.	CASSLGRETYEQYF	TGTGCCAGCTCACTGGGTCGGGAGACCTACGAGCAGTACTTC
.	TRBV25-1	TRBJ1-2	.	CASSRLGYGYTF	TGTGCCAGCAGTAGGCTGGGCTATGGCTACACCTTC
.	TRBV18	TRBJ2-6	.	CASSPQRGGAGANVLTF	TGTGCCAGCTCACCGCAAAGAGGGGGTGCTGGGGCCAACGTCCTGACTTTC
.	TRBV11-3	TRBJ2-3	TRBD1	CASSPGGTGDADTQYF	TGTGCCAGCAGCCCAGGTGGGACAGGGGATGCAGATACGCAGTATTTT
.	TRBV7-9	TRBJ2-7	TRBD1	CASSLPRTGGNEQYF	TGTGCCAGCAGCTTACCCAGGACAGGGGGCAACGAGCAGTACTTC
.	TRBV15	TRBJ1-5	.	CATSRDGGSSNQPQHF	TGTGCCACCAGCAGAGATGGGGGTTCATCGAATCAGCCCCAGCATTTT
.	TRBV2	TRBJ2-1	TRBD2	CASSTTSGGVGEQFF	TGTGCCAGCAGTACGACTAGCGGGGGAGTTGGTGAGCAGTTCTTC
.	TRBV5-1	TRBJ2-3	.	CASSTGSSDTQYF	TGCGCCAGCAGTACCGGGTCCTCAGATACGCAGTATTTT
.	TRBV6-6	TRBJ2-7	TRBD1	CASRRDSAIYEQYF	TGTGCCAGCAGAAGGGACAGCGCGATTTACGAGCAGTACTTC
.	TRBV28	TRBJ2-1	.	CASTDSYNEQFF	TGTGCCAGCACGGACTCCTACAATGAGCAGTTCTTC
.	TRBV18	TRBJ1-1	TRBD1	CASSIQGGNTEAFF	TGTGCCAGCTCGATACAGGGGGGGAACACTGAAGCTTTCTTT
.	TRBV4-1	TRBJ1-2	.	CASSQVPGSLVYGYTF	TGCGCCAGCAGCCAAGTACCAGGGAGTCTGGTCTATGGCTACACCTTC
.	TRBV6-5	TRBJ2-3	.	CASSSGPSSRTDTQYF	TGTGCCAGCAGTTCGGGACCCAGCTCCCGCACAGATACGCAGTATTTT
once	TRBV5-1	TRBJ2-5	.	CASSLQADSQETQYF	TGCGCCAGCAGCTTGCAAGCGGACAGCCAAGAGACCCAGTACTTC
.	TRBV6-1	TRBJ2-7	TRBD1	CASSVDRAYEQYF	TGTGCCAGCAGTGTGGACAGGGCCTACGAGCAGTACTTC
.	TRBV18	TRBJ2-7	.	CASSPRGGEQYF	TGTGCCAGCTCACCAAGGGGTGGGGAGCAGTACTTC
.	TRBV11-3	TRBJ2-3	.	CASARGRSTDTQYF	TGTGCCAGCGCCCGGGGGCGTAGCACAGATACGCAGTATTTT
.	TRBV28	TRBJ2-7	TRBD2	CASSPPASGGTYEQYF	TGTGCCAGCAGTCCCCCCGCTAGCGGGGGAACCTACGAGCAGTACTTC
.	TRBV11-3	TRBJ2-2	TRBD1	CASSSRQGLNTGELFF	TGTGCCAGCAGCTCCCGACAGGGCCTAAACACCGGGGAGCTGTTTTTT
.	TRBV7-2	TRBJ2-7	TRBD1	CASSLVTQGAYEQYF	TGTGCCAGCAGCTTAGTCACCCAGGGGGCTTACGAGCAGTACTTC
.	TRBV30	TRBJ1-1	.	CAWSLTGRDTEAFF	TGTGCCTGGAGTTTAACAGGCAGGGACACTGAAGCTTTCTTT
.	TRBV7-2	TRBJ2-7	TRBD2	CASSLDLAGAYEQYF	TGTGCCAGCAGCTTAGATCTAGCGGGAGCCTACGAGCAGTACTTC
.	TRBV29-1	TRBJ2-7	TRBD1	CSVWTGGSSYEQYF	TGCAGCGTTTGGACAGGGGGGAGCTCCTACGAGCAGTACTTC
.	TRBV19	TRBJ1-4	.	CASSIRWGGEKLFF	TGTGCCAGTTCAATAAGGTGGGGCGGTGAAAAACTGTTTTTT
.	TRBV9	TRBJ2-5	TRBD1	CASSAGGGIGETQYF	TGTGCCAGCAGCGCAGGGGGCGGGATTGGAGAGACCCAGTACTTC
few	TRBV30	TRBJ2-1	.	CAWSGGSYNEQFF	TGTGCCTGGAGTGGGGGGTCTTACAATGAGCAGTTCTTC
.	TRBV6-5	TRBJ1-6	.	CASASGTRSLHF	TGTGCCTCCGCGAGTGGAACAAGATCCCTCCACTTT
.	TRBV30	TRBJ1-1	.	CAWSPTRTGFGLMNTEAFF	TGTGCCTGGAGTCCGACAAGGACCGGATTTGGCTTAATGAACACTGAAGCTTTCTTT